This T cell receptor beta chain is drawn from a study of shared clonotypes between healthy human individuals. Study information: Donors had three CD4 naive, three CD4 memory, two CD8 naive and one CD8 memory plate apiece.

The CDR3 has 15 amino acids. V shed 0 bases and J 3 bases; nucleotides not matched to a gene: 2. Germline CDR1 and CDR2: LNHDA and SQIVND (reference sequence). Study observations and caveats: The low donor count limited represented genetic and exposure-history diversity.

Assay used: immunoSEQ multiplex PCR; TCRdb lists only in-frame clones, some missing. The data show millions of clones, just over 90% seen once. Concerning this clone: Its antigen is unknown. Other nucleotide sequences from this sample produce the same CDR3.

Material: naive CD4+ T cells sorted from blood. Subset: CD45RA+ positively selected. This TCR was recovered from a man between 18 and 29 years old in good health. This chain links TRBV19 with TRBJ2-1; TRBD1 matches at 7 bases. The CDR3 is CASSIDRTGYNEQFF. The CDR3 DNA reads as TGTGCCAGTAGTATAGATCGGACAGGCTACAATGAGCAGTTCTTC.